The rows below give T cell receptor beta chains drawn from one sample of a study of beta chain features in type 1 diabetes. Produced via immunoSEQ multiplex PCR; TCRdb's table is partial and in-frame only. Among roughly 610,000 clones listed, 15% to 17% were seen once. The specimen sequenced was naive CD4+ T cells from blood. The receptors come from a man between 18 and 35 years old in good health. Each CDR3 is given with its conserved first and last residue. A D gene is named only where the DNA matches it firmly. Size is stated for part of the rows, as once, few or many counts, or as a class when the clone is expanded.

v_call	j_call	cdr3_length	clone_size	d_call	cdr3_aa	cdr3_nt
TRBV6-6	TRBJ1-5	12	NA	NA	CASRDGYQPQHF	TGTGCCAGCAGAGACGGATATCAGCCCCAGCATTTT
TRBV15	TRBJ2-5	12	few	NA	CATSRNAETQYF	TGTGCCACCAGCAGGAACGCCGAGACCCAGTACTTC
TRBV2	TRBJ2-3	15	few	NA	CASSVQGLSTDTQYF	TGTGCCAGCAGCGTTCAGGGCCTTAGCACAGATACGCAGTATTTT
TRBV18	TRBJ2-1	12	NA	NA	CASSLLLNEQFF	TGTGCCAGCTCACTCTTACTGAATGAGCAGTTCTTC
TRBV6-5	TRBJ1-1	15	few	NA	CASTPPGTMNTEAFF	TGTGCCAGCACCCCCCCGGGGACAATGAACACTGAAGCTTTCTTT
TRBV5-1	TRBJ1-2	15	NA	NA	CASSFETARDYGYTF	TGCGCCAGCAGCTTTGAGACAGCGAGGGACTATGGCTACACCTTC
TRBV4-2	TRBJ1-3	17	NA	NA	CASSQEGRFNSGNTIYF	TGTGCCAGCAGCCAAGAGGGGAGATTCAACTCTGGAAACACCATATATTTT
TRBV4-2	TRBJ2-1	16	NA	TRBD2	CASSGRLAGARNEQFF	TGTGCCAGCAGCGGCCGACTAGCGGGGGCCCGCAATGAGCAGTTCTTC
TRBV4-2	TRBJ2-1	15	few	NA	CASSPLATTWNEQFF	TGTGCCAGCAGCCCCCTGGCAACTACGTGGAATGAGCAGTTCTTC
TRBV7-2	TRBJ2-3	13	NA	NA	CASSLSVEDTQYF	TGTGCCAGCAGCTTATCAGTTGAAGATACGCAGTATTTT
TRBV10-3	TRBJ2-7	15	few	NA	CAISEPAASSYEQYF	TGTGCCATCAGTGAGCCTGCTGCATCGTCCTACGAGCAGTACTTC
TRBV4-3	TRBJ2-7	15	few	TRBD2	CASSKRSSGPYEQYF	TGCGCCAGCAGCAAAAGGTCTAGCGGCCCCTACGAGCAGTACTTC
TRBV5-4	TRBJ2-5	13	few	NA	CASSLTVWETQYF	TGTGCCAGCAGCTTGACAGTATGGGAGACCCAGTACTTC
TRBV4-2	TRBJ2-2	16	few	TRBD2	CASSQRGAGVTGELFF	TGTGCCAGCAGCCAGCGAGGAGCGGGGGTTACCGGGGAGCTGTTTTTT
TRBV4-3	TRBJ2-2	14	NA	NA	CASSQVPNTGELFF	TGCGCCAGCAGCCAAGTACCGAACACCGGGGAGCTGTTTTTT
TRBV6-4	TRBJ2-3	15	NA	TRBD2	CASSGGGRSTDTQYF	TGTGCCAGCAGTGGAGGCGGGAGATCCACAGATACGCAGTATTTT
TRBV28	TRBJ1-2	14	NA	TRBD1	CASSSVEGARGYTF	TGTGCCAGCAGTAGTGTTGAGGGGGCACGTGGCTACACCTTC
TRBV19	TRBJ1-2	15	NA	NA	CASSSFGRASDGYTF	TGTGCCAGTAGTAGTTTTGGCAGGGCCAGTGATGGCTACACCTTC
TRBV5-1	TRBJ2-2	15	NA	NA	CASSLVGLNTGELFF	TGCGCCAGCAGCTTGGTTGGACTTAACACCGGGGAGCTGTTTTTT
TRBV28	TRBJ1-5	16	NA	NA	CASSLLSWQGNQPQHF	TGTGCCAGCAGTTTATTGTCCTGGCAGGGCAATCAGCCCCAGCATTTT
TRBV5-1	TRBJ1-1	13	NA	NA	CASSLVRGTEAFF	TGCGCCAGCAGCTTGGTTCGGGGCACTGAAGCTTTCTTT
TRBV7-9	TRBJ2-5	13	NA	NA	CASSLGQGGTQYF	TGTGCCAGCAGCTTAGGACAGGGAGGGACCCAGTACTTC
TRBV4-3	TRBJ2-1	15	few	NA	CASSQEGQDYNEQFF	TGCGCCAGCAGCCAAGAAGGTCAGGACTACAATGAGCAGTTCTTC
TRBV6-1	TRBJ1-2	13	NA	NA	CASSSTARDGYTF	TGTGCCAGCAGTTCCACCGCCAGGGATGGCTACACCTTC
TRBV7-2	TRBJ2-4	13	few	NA	CASSLSRDGIQYF	TGTGCCAGCAGCTTATCCCGGGATGGCATTCAGTACTTC
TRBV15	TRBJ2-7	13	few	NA	CATSWDVNGEQYF	TGTGCCACCTCCTGGGACGTAAACGGGGAGCAGTACTTC
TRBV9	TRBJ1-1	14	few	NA	CASSVPDRNTEAFF	TGTGCCAGCAGCGTTCCCGACAGGAACACTGAAGCTTTCTTT
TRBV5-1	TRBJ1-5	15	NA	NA	CASSLAGGSNQPQHF	TGCGCCAGCAGCTTGGCGGGCGGGAGCAATCAGCCCCAGCATTTT
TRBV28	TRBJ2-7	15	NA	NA	CASSPTRLATYEQYF	TGTGCCAGCAGTCCCACCCGACTGGCTACCTACGAGCAGTACTTC
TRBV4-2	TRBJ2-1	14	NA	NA	CASSQVGWDNEQFF	TGTGCCAGCAGCCAAGTTGGATGGGACAATGAGCAGTTCTTC
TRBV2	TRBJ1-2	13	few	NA	CASSTDSFYGYTF	TGTGCCAGCAGTACAGACAGCTTCTATGGCTACACCTTC
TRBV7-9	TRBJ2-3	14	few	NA	CASSSTRGADTQYF	TGTGCCAGCAGCTCCACTAGGGGGGCAGATACGCAGTATTTT
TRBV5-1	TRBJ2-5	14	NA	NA	CASSKGKVEETQYF	TGCGCCAGCAGTAAAGGGAAGGTGGAAGAGACCCAGTACTTC
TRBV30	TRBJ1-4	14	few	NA	CAWSVSATNEKLFF	TGTGCCTGGAGTGTTAGTGCAACTAATGAAAAACTGTTTTTT
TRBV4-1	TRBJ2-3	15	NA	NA	CASSPRAVSSDTQYF	TGCGCCAGCAGCCCGAGGGCGGTATCCTCGGATACGCAGTATTTT